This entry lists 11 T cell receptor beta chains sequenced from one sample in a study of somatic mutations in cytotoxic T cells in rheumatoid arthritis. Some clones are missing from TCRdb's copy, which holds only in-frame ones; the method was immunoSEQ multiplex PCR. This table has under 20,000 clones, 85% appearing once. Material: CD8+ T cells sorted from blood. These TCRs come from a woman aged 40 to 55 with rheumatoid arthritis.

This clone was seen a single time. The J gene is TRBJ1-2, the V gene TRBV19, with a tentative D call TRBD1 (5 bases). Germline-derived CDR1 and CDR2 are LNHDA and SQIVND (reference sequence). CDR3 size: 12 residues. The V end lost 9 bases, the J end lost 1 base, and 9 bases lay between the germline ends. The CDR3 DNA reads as TGTGCCAGCTTGACAGATAACTATGGCTACACCTTC. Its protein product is CASLTDNYGYTF.

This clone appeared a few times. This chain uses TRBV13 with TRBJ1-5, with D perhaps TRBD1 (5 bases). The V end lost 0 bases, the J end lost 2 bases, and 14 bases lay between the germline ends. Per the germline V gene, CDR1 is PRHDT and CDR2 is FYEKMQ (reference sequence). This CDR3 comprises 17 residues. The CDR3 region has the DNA TGTGCCAGCAGCTTAGGCAGGGAGGATCCGGGCAATCAGCCCCAGCATTTT. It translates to CASSLGREDPGNQPQHF.

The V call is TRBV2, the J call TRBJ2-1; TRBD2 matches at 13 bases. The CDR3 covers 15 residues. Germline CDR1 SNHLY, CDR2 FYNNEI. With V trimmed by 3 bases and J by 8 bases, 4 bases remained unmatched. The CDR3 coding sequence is TGTGCCAGCAGTGACCAAGGACTAGCGGGGGATGAGCAGTTCTTC. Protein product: CASSDQGLAGDEQFF.

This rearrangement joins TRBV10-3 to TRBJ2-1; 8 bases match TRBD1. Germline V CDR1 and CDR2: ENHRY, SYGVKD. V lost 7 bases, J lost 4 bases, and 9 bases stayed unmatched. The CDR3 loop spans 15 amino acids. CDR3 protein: CAITTGDLRYNEQFF. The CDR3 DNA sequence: TGTGCCATCACGACAGGGGATCTGCGTTACAATGAGCAGTTCTTC.

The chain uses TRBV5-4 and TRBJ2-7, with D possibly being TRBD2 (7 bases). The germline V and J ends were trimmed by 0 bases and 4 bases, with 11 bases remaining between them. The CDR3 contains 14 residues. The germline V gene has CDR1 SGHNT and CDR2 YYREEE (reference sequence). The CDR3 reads CASSLVGGPYEQYF. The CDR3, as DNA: TGTGCCAGCAGCTTGGTCGGGGGGCCTTACGAGCAGTACTTC.

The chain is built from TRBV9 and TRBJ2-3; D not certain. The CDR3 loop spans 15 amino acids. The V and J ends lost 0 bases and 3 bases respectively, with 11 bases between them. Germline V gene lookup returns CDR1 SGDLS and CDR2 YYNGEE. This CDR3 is CASSVGGAVTDTQYF. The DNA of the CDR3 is TGTGCCAGCAGCGTAGGTGGCGCGGTGACAGATACGCAGTATTTT.

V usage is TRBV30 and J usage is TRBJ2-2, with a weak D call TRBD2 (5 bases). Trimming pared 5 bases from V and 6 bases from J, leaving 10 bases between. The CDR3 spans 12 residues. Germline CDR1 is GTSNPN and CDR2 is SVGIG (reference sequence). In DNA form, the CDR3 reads TGTGCCTGGGGGAGAGGCTCCGGGGAGCTGTTTTTT. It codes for CAWGRGSGELFF. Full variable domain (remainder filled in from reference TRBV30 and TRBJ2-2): SQTIHQWPATLVQPVGSPLSLECTVEGTSNPNLYWYRQAAGRGLQLLFYSVGIGQISSEVPQNLSASRPQDRQFILSSKKLLLSDSGFYLCAWGRGSGELFFGEGSRLTVL.

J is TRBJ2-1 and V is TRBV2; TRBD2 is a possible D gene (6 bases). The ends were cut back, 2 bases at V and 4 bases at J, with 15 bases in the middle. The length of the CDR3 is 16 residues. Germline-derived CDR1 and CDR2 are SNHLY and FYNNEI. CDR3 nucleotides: TGTGCCAGCAGTGAATGGGCCCCTAGCGAGTACAATGAGCAGTTCTTC. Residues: CASSEWAPSEYNEQFF.

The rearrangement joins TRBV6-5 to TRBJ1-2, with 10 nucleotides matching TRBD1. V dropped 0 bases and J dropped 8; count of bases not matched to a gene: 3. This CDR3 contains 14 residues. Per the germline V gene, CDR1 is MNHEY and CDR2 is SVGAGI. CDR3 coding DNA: TGTGCCAGCAGTTACTCGGGACAGGGGCTAGGCTACACCTTC. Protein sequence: CASSYSGQGLGYTF.

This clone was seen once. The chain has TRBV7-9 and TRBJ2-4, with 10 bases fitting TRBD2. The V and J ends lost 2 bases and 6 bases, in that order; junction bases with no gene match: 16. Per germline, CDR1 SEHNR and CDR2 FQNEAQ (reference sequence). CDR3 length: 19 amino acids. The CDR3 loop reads CASSLKNLAGVSWGNIQYF. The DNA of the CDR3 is TGTGCCAGCAGCTTAAAGAACCTAGCGGGAGTCAGTTGGGGAAACATTCAGTACTTC.

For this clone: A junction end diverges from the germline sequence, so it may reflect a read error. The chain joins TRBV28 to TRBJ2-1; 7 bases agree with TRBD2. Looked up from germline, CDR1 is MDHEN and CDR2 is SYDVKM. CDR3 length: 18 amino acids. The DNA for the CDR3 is TGTGCCAGCAGTTCTCTATGGACGACTAGCAGTGCCTACAGTGAGCAGTTCTTC. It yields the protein CASSSLWTTSSAYSEQFF.